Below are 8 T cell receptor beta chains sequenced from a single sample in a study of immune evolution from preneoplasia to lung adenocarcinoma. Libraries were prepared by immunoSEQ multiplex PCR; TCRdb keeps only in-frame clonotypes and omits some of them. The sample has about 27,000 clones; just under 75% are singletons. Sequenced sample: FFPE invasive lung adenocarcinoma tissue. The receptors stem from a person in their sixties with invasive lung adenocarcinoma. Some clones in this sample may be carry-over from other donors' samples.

DNA for the CDR3: TGTGCCAGCAGCCGCGGGGGGGCGAACACCGGGGAGCTGTTTTTT. Translated, it gives CASSRGGANTGELFF. V usage is TRBV7-2 and J usage is TRBJ2-2; 9 bases fit TRBD2. J gave up 0 bases and V 5 bases, and 1 base lay outside the gene matches. The CDR3 extends over 15 amino acids. The germline V gene encodes CDR1 SGHTA and CDR2 FQGNSA.

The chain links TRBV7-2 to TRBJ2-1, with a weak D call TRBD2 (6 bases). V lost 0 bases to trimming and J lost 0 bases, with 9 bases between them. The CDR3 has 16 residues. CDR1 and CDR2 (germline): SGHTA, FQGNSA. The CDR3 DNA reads TGTGCCAGCAGCTTAGCGGGAGGTATCTCCTACAATGAGCAGTTCTTC. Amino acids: CASSLAGGISYNEQFF.

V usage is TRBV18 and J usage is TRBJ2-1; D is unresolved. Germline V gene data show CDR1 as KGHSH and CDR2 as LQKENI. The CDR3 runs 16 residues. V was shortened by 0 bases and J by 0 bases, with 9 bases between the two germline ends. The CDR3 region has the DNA TGTGCCAGCTCACCACCAGCAGCTAGCTCCTACAATGAGCAGTTCTTC. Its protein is CASSPPAASSYNEQFF.

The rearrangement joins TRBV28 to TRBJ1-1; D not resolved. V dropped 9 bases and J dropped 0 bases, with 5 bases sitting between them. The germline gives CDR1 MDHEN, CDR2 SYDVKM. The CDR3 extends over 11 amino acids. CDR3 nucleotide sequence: TGTGCCAGTAGCATGAACACTGAAGCTTTCTTT. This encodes CASSMNTEAFF.

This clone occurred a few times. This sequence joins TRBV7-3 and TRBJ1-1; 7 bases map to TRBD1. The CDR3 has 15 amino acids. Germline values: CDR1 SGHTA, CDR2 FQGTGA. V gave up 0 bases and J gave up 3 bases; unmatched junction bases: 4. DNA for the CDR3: TGTGCCAGCAGCTTAACAGGGGGCGAGGACACTGAAGCTTTCTTT. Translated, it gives CASSLTGGEDTEAFF.

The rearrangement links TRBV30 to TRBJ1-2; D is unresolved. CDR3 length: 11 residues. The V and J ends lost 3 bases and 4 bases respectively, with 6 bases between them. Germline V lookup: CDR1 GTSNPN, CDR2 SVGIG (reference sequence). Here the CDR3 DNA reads TGTGCCTGGAGGGAGGCCTATGGCTACACCTTC. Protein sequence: CAWREAYGYTF.

The CDR3 loop reads CASSTRGGVEKLFF. The CDR3 nucleotides read TGTGCCAGCAGCACGAGAGGGGGTGTTGAAAAACTGTTTTTT. This chain links TRBV9 with TRBJ1-4; D perhaps matches TRBD1 (6 bases). The ends were cut back, 4 bases at V and 7 bases at J, with 14 bases in the middle. CDR1 and CDR2 (germline): SGDLS, YYNGEE. The CDR3 contains 14 residues.

The CDR3 spells CASSRNRAQETQYF. The DNA of the CDR3 is TGTGCCAGCAGCCGTAACAGGGCTCAAGAGACCCAGTACTTC. The chain has TRBV14 and TRBJ2-5; possibly TRBD1 for D (6 bases). The V end lost 4 bases, the J end lost 2 bases, and 11 bases lay between the germline ends. The CDR3 has 14 residues. Germline loops: CDR1 SGHDN, CDR2 FVKESK.